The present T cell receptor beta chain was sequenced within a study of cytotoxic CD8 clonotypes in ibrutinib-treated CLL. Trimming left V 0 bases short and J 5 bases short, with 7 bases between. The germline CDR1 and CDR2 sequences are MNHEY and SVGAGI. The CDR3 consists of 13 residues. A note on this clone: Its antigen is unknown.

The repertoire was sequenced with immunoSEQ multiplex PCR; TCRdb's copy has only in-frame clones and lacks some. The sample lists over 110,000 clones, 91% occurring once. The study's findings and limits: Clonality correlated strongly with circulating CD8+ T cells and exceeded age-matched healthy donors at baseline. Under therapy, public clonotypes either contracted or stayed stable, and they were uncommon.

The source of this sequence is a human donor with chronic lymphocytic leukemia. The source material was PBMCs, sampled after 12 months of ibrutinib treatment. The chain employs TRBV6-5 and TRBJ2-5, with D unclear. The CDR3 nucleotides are TGTGCCAGCAGTTACTCGCCCAGGGAGACCCAGTACTTC. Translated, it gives CASSYSPRETQYF.